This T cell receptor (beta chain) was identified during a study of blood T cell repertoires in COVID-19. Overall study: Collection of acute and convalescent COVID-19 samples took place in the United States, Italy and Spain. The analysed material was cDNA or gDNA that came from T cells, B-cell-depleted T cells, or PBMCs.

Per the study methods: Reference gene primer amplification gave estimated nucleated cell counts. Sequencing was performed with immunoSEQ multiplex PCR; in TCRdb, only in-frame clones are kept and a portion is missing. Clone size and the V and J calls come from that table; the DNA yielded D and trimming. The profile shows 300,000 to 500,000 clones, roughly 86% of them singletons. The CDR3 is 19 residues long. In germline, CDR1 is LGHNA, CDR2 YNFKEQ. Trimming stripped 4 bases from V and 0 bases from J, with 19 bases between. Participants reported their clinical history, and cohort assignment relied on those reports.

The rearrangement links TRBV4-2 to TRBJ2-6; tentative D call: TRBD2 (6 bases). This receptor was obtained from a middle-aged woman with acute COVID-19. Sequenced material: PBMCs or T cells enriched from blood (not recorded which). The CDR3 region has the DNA TGTGCCAGCAGCCGTGGCTATGGGGGGATGCTCTCTGGGGCCAACGTCCTGACTTTC. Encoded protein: CASSRGYGGMLSGANVLTF.